The entry below describes one T cell receptor (beta chain). What it binds is not known. Time point denoted: baseline, week 1 (first vaccination visit). Treatment described: pre-vaccination baseline after standard-of-care therapy. These data come from a study of a mutant IDH1 vaccine in newly diagnosed glioma. Study summary: Mean patient age was approximately 40 years; 62.5% were male and approximately 38% female. Earlier care involved radiotherapy, temozolomide, or both, and the majority received both.

Some clones are missing from TCRdb's copy, which holds only in-frame ones; the method was immunoSEQ multiplex PCR. This table has roughly 70,000 clones, about 86% appearing once. Study-wide results and limits: Apparently, pseudoprogression bore no relation to changes among the top peripheral T cell clonotypes.

This clonotype was obtained from a man aged 25 to 40 with glioma. The sequenced sample was PBMCs, obtained from a glioma patient treated with radiotherapy, temozolomide or both.

Here the CDR3 reads CATTSLGLPLHF. The CDR3 DNA follows: TGTGCCACCACTTCCTTGGGTTTACCCCTCCACTTT. This chain connects TRBV2 to TRBJ1-6; D is unresolved. The CDR3 sequence is 12 residues long. The V end lost 10 bases, the J end lost 12 bases, and 16 bases lay between the germline ends. Germline lookup yields CDR1 SNHLY and CDR2 FYNNEI.